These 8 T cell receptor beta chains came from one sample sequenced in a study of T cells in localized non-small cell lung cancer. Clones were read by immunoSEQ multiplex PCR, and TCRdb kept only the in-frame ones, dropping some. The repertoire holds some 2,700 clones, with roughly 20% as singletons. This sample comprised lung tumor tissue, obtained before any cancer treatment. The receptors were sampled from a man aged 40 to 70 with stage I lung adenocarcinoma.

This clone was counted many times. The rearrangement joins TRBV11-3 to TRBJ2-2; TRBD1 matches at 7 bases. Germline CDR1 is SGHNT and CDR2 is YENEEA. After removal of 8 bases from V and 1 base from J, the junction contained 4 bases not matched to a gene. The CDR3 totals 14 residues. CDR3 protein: CASARQGNTGELFF. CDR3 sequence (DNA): TGTGCCAGCGCCCGACAGGGGAACACCGGGGAGCTGTTTTTT. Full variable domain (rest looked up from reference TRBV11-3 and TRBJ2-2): EAGVVQSPRYKIIEKKQPVAFWCNPISGHNTLYWYLQNLGQGPELLIRYENEEAVDDSQLPKDRFSAERLKGVDSTLKIQPAELGDSAVYLCASARQGNTGELFFGEGSRLTVL.

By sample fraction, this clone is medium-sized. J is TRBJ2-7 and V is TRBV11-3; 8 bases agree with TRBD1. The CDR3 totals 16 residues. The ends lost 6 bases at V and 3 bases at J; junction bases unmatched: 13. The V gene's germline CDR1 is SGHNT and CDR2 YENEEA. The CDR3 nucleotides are TGTGCCAGCAGTGTTGGGACAGGTGGGGGGCTCTACGAGCAGTACGTC. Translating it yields CASSVGTGGGLYEQYV.

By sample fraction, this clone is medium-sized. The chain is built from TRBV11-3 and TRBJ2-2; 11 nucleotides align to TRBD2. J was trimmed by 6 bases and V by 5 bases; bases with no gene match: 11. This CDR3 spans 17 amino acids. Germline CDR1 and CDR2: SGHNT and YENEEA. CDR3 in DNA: TGTGCCAGCAGCGGTCGGACTAGCGGGCATGAGTCCGGGGAGCTGTTTTTT. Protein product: CASSGRTSGHESGELFF.

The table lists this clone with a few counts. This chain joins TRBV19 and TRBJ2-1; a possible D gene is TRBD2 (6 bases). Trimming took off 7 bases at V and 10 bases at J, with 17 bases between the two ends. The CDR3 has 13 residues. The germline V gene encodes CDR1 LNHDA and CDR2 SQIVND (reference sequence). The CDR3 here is CASTPGLGGEQFF. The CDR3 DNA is TGTGCCAGTACCCCGGGACTCGGAGGAGAGCAGTTCTTC.

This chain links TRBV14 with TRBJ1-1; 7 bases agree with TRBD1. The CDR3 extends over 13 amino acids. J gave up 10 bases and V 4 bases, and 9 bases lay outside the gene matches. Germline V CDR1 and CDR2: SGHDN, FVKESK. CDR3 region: CASSLGTVLRAFF. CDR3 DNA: TGTGCCAGCAGCCTCGGGACAGTCCTCCGAGCTTTCTTT.

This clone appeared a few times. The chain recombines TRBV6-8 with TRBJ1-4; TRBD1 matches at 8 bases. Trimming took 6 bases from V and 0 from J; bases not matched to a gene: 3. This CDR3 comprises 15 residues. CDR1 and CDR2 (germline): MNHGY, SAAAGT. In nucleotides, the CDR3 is TGTGCCAGCAGGGGACAGGTTGCAACTAATGAAAAACTGTTTTTT. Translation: CASRGQVATNEKLFF.

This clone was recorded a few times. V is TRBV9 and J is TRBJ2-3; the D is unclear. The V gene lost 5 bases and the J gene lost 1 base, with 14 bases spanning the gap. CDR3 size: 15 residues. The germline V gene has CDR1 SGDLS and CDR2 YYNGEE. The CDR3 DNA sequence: TGTGCCAGCAGTGGCTTCCTAGGCGGCACAGATACGCAGTATTTT. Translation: CASSGFLGGTDTQYF. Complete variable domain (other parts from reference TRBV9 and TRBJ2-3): DSGVTQTPKHLITATGQRVTLRCSPRSGDLSVYWYQQSLDQGLQFLIQYYNGEERAKGNILERFSAQQFPDLHSELNLSSLELGDSALYFCASSGFLGGTDTQYFGPGTRLTVL.

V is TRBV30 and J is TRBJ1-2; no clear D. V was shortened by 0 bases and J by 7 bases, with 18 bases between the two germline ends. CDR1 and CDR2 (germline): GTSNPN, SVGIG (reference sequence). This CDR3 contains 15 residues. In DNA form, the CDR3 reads TGTGCCTGGAGTGTAACTCTGGGCATCACTGGTGGCTACACCTTC. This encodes CAWSVTLGITGGYTF. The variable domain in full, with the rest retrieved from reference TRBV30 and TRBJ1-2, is SQTIHQWPATLVQPVGSPLSLECTVEGTSNPNLYWYRQAAGRGLQLLFYSVGIGQISSEVPQNLSASRPQDRQFILSSKKLLLSDSGFYLCAWSVTLGITGGYTFGSGTRLTVV.